This T cell receptor beta chain was obtained from a study of control samples from healthy donors and cancer patients. Some clones are missing from TCRdb's copy, which holds only in-frame ones; the method was immunoSEQ multiplex PCR. The repertoire holds 100,000 to 130,000 clones, roughly 79% seen once, with 6.5% in the top ten. This CDR3 spans 19 amino acids. V lost 3 bases to trimming and J lost 0 bases, with 23 bases between them. Germline V gene data show CDR1 as MGHRA and CDR2 as YSYEKL. The chain has TRBV4-1 and TRBJ1-1; D might be TRBD1 (5 bases). The sample taken for sequencing was blood. The sequence was obtained from a young man in good health. The CDR3 sequence is CASSHEPGPAIGVNTEAFF. CDR3 nucleotide sequence: TGCGCCAGCAGCCATGAACCGGGACCTGCTATTGGGGTGAACACTGAAGCTTTCTTT.